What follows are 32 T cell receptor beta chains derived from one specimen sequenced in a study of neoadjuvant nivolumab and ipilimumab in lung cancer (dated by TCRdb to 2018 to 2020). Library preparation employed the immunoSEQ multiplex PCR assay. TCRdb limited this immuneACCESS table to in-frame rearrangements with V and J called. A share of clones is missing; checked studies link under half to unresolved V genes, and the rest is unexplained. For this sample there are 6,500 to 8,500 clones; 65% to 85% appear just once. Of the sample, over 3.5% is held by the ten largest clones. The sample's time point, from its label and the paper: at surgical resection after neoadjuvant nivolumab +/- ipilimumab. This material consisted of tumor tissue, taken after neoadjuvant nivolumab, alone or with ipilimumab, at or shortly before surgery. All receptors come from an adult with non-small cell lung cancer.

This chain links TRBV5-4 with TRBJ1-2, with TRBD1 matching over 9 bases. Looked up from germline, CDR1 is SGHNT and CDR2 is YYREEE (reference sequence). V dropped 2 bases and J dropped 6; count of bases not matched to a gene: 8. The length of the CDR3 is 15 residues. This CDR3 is CASSFPTGGKDGYTF. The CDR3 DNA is TGTGCCAGCAGCTTCCCGACAGGGGGTAAGGATGGCTACACCTTC.

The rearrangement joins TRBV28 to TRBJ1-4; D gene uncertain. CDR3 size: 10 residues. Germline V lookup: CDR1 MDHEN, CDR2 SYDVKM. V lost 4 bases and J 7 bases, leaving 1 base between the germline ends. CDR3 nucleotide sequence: TGTGCCAGCAGTTCTGAAAAACTGTTTTTT. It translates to CASSSEKLFF.

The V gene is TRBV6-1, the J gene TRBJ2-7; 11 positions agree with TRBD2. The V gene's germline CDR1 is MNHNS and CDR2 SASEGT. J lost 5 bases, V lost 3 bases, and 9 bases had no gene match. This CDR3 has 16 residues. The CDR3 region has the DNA TGTGCCAGCAGTGACCTACTAGCGGGAGTAAGCAACGAGCAGTACTTC. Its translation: CASSDLLAGVSNEQYF.

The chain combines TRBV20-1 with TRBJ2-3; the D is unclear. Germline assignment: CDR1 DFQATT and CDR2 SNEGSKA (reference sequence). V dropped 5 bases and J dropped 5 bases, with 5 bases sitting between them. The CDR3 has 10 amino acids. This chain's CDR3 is CSAARDTQYF. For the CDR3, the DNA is TGCAGTGCTGCCCGAGATACGCAGTATTTT.

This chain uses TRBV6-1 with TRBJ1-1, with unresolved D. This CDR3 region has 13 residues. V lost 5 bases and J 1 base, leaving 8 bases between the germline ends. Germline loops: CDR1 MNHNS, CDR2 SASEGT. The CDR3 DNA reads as TGTGCCAGCAGTCCCCTAGAGAACACTGAAGCTTTCTTT. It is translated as CASSPLENTEAFF.

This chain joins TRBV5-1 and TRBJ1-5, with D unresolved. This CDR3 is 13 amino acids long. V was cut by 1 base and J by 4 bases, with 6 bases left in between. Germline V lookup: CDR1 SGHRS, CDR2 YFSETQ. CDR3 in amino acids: CASSLTVNQPQHF. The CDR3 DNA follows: TGCGCCAGCAGCTTGACAGTTAATCAGCCCCAGCATTTT.

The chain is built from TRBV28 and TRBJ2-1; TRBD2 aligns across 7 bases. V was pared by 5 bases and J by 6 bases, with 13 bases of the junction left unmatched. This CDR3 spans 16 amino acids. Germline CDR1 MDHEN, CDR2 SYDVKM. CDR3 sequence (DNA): TGTGCCAGCAGTCCCCCGGCAGCGGGACCACTCAATGAGCAGTTCTTC. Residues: CASSPPAAGPLNEQFF.

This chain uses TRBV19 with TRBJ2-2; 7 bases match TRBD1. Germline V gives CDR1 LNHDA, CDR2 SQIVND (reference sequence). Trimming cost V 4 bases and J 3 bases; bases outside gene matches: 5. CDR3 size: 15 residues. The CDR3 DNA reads TGTGCCAGTAGTACCCGGGACAGATACACCGGGGAGCTGTTTTTT. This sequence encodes CASSTRDRYTGELFF.

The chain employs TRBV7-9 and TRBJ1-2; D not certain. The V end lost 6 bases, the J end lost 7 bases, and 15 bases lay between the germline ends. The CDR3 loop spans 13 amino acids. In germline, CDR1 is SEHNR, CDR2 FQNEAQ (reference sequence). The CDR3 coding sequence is TGTGCCAGCAGGTCCATCCGGGTGGGTGGCTACACCTTC. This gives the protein CASRSIRVGGYTF. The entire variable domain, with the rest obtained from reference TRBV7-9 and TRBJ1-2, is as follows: DTGVSQNPRHKITKRGQNVTFRCDPISEHNRLYWYRQTLGQGPEFLTYFQNEAQLEKSRLLSDRFSAERPKGSFSTLEIQRTEQGDSAMYLCASRSIRVGGYTFGSGTRLTVV.

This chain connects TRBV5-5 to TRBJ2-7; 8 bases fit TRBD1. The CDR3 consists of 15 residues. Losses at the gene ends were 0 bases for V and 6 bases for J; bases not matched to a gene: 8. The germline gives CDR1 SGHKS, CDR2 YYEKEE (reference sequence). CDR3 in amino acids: CASSLAYGQGVEQYF. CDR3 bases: TGTGCCAGCAGCTTGGCATACGGACAGGGCGTCGAGCAGTACTTC.

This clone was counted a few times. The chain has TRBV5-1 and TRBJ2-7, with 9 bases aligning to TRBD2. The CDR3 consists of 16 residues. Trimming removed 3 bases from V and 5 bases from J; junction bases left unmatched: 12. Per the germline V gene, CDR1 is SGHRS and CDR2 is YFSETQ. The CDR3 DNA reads TGCGCCAGCAGCTGGGGAGTAGCGGGAGCTGCCAACGAGCAGTACTTC. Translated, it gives CASSWGVAGAANEQYF.

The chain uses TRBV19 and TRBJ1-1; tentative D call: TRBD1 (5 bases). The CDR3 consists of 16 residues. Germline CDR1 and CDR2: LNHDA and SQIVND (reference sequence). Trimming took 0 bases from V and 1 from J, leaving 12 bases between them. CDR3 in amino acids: CASSIDEGWRNTEAFF. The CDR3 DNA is TGTGCCAGTAGTATAGATGAGGGGTGGAGGAACACTGAAGCTTTCTTT.

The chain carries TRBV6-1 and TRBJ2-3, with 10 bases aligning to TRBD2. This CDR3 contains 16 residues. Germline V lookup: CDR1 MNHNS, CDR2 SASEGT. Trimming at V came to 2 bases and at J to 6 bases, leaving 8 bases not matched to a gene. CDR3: CASSETLAGATDTQYF. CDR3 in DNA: TGTGCCAGCAGTGAAACCCTAGCGGGAGCGACCGATACGCAGTATTTT.

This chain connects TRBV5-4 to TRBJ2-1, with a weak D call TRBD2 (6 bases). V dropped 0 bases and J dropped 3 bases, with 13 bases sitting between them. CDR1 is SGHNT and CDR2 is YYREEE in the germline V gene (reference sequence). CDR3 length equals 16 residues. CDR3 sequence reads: CASSLEPGAVYNEQFF. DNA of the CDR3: TGTGCCAGCAGCTTGGAGCCGGGAGCGGTCTACAATGAGCAGTTCTTC.

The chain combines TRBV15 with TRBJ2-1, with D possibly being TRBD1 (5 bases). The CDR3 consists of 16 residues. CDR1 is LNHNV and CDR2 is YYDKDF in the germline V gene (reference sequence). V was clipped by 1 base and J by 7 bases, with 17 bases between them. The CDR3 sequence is CATSRVNRGPHNEQFF. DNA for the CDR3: TGTGCCACCAGCAGAGTAAATAGGGGTCCTCATAATGAGCAGTTCTTC.

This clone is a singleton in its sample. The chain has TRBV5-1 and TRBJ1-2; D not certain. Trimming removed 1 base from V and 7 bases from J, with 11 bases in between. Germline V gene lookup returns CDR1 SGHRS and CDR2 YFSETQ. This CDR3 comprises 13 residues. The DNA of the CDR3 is TGCGCCAGCAGCTTGTTGTCATCGGGTGGCTACACCTTC. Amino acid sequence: CASSLLSSGGYTF.

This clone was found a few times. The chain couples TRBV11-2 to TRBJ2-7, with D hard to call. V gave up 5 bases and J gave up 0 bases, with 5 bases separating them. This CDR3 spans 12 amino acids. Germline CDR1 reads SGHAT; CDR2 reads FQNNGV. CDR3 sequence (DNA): TGTGCCAGCAGCCCCCCCTCCTACGAGCAGTACTTC. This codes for CASSPPSYEQYF.

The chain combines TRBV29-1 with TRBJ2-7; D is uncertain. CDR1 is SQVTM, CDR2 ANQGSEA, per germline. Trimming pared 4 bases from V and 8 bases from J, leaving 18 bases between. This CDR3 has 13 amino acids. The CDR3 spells CSVVEDLKVKQYF. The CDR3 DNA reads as TGCAGCGTTGTAGAAGACCTCAAGGTTAAGCAGTACTTC.

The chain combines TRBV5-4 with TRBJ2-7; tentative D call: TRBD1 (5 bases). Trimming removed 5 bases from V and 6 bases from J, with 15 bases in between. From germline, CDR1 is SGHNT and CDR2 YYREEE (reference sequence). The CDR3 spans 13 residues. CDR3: CASSRATGIEQYF. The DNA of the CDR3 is TGTGCCAGCAGTCGGGCCACAGGTATCGAGCAGTACTTC.

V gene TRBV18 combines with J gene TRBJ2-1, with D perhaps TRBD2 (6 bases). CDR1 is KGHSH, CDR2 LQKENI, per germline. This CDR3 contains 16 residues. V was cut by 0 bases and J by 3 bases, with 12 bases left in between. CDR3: CASSPPSGRSYNEQFF. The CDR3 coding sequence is TGTGCCAGCTCACCACCGTCCGGGAGAAGCTACAATGAGCAGTTCTTC.

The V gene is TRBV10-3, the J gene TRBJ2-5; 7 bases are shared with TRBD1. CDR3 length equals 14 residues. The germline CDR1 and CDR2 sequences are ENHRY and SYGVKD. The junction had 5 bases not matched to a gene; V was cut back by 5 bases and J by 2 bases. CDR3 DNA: TGTGCCATCAGTCCGACAGGGAGTCAAGAGACCCAGTACTTC. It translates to CAISPTGSQETQYF.

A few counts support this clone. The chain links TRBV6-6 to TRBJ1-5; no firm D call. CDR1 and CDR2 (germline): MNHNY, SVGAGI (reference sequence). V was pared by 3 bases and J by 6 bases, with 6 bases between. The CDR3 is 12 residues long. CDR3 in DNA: TGTGCCAGCAGTTATCCTGGTCAGCCCCAGCATTTT. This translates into CASSYPGQPQHF.

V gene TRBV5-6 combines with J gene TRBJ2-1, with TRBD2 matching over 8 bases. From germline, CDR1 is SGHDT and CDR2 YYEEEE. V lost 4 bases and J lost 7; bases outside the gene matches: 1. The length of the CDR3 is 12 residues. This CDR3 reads CASSGTRNEQFF. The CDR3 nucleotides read TGTGCCAGCAGCGGGACTAGGAATGAGCAGTTCTTC.

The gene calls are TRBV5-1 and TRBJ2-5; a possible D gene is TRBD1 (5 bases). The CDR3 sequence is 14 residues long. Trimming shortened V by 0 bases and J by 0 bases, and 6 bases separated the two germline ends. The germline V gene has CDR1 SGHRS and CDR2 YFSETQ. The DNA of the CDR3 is TGCGCCAGCAGCTTGGGGGGCTACCAAGAGACCCAGTACTTC. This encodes CASSLGGYQETQYF.

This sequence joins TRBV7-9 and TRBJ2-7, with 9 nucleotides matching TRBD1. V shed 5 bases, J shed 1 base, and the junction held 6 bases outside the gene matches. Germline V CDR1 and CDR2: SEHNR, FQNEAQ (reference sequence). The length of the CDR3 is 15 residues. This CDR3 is CASSHDRGESYEQYF. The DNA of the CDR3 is TGTGCCAGCAGCCACGACAGGGGGGAATCCTACGAGCAGTACTTC.

This CDR3 reads CASSEPTSPGELFF. CDR3 coding DNA: TGTGCCAGCAGTGAACCGACTAGCCCTGGGGAGCTGTTTTTT. The rearrangement joins TRBV6-1 to TRBJ2-2; 7 bases match TRBD2. The CDR3 covers 14 residues. Per the germline V gene, CDR1 is MNHNS and CDR2 is SASEGT. V lost 2 bases to trimming and J lost 8 bases; unmatched junction nucleotides: 5.

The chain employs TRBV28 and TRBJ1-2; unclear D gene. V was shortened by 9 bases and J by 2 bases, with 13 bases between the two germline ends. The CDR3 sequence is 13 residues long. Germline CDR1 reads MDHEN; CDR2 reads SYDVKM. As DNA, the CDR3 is TGTGCCAGTATTCCGGGAGCCAACTATGGCTACACCTTC. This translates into CASIPGANYGYTF.

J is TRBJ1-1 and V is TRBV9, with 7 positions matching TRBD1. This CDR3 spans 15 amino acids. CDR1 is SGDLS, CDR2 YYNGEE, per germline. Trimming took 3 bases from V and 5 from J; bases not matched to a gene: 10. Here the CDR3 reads CASSGRGLVGTEAFF. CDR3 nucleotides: TGTGCCAGCAGCGGAAGGGGGCTGGTTGGGACTGAAGCTTTCTTT.

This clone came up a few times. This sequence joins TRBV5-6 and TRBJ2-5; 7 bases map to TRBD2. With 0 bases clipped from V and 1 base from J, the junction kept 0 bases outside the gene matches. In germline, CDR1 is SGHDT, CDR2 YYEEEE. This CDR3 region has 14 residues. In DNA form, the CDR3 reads TGTGCCAGCAGCTTGGCGGGGGGCCAAGAGACCCAGTACTTC. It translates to CASSLAGGQETQYF.

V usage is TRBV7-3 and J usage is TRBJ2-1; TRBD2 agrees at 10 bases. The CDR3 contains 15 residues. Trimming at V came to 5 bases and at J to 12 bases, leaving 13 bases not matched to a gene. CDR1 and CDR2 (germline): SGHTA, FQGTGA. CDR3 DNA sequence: TGTGCCAGCAGCCCCGGACTAGCGGACCGTCGGGGGCAGTTCTTC. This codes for CASSPGLADRRGQFF.

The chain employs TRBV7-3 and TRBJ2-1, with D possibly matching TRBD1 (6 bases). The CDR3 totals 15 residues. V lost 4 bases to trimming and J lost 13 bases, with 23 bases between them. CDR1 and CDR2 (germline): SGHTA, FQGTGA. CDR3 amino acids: CASSSPTDRPGIQFF. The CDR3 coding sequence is TGTGCCAGCAGCTCCCCTACTGACAGGCCGGGAATCCAGTTCTTC.

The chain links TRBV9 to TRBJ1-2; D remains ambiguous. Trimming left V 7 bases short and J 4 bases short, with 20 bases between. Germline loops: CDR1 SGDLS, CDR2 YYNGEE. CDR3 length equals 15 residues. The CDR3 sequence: CASSAPYSRTYGYTF. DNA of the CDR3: TGTGCCAGCTCGGCGCCGTACTCAAGAACCTATGGCTACACCTTC.